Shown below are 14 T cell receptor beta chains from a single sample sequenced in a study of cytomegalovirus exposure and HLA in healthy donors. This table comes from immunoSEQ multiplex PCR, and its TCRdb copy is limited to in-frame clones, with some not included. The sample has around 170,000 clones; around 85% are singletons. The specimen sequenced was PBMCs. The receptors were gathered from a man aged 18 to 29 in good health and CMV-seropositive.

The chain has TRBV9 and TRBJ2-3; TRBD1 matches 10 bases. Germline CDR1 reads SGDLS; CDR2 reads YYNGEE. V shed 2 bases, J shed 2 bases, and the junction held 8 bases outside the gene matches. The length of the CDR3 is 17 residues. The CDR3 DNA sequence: TGTGCCAGCAGCGTTGGACCCGGGACAGGGGCCACAGATACGCAGTATTTT. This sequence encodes CASSVGPGTGATDTQYF.

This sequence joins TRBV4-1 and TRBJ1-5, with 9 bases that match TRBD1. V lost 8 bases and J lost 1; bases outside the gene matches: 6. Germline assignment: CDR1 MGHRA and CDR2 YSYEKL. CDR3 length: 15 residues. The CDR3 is CASREQGASNQPQHF. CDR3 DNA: TGCGCCAGCCGAGAACAGGGGGCAAGCAATCAGCCCCAGCATTTT.

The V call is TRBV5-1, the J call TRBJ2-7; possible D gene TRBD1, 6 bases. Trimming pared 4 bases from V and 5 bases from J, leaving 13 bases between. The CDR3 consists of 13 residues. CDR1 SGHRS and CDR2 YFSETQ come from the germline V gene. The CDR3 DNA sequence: TGCGCCAGCAGCCTACAGGGTTGGGACGAGCAGTACTTC. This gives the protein CASSLQGWDEQYF. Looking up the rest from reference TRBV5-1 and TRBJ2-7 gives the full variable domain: KAGVTQTPRYLIKTRGQQVTLSCSPISGHRSVSWYQQTPGQGLQFLFEYFSETQRNKGNFPGRFSGRQFSNSRSEMNVSTLELGDSALYLCASSLQGWDEQYFGPGTRLTVT.

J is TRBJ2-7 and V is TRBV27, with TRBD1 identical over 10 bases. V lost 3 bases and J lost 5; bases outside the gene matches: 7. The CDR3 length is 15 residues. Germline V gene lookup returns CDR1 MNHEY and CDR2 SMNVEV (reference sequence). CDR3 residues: CASSLGTGAFDEQYF. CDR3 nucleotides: TGTGCCAGCAGTTTGGGGACAGGGGCATTCGACGAGCAGTACTTC.

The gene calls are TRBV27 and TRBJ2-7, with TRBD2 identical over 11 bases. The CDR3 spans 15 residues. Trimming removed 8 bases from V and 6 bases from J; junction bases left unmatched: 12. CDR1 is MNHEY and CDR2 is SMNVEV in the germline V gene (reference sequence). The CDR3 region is CASGTGTSGSAEQYF. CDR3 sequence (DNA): TGTGCCAGCGGAACCGGGACTAGCGGATCTGCCGAGCAGTACTTC.

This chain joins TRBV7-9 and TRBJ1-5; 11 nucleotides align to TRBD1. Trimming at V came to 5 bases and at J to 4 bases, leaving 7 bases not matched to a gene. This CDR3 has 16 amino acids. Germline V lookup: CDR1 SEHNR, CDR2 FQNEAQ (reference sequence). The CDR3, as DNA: TGTGCCAGCAGCGACCACGGGACAGGGGGAAATCAGCCCCAGCATTTT. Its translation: CASSDHGTGGNQPQHF.

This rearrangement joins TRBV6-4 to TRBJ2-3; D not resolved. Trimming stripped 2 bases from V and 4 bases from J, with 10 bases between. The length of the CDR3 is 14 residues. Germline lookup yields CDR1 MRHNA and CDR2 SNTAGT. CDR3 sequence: CASSDRDSSDTQYF. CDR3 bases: TGTGCCAGCAGTGACCGAGACTCCTCAGATACGCAGTATTTT.

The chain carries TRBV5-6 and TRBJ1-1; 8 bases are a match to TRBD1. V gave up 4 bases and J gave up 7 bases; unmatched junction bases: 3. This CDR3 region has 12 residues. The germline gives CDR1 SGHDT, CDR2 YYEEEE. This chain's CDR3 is CASSATGGEAFF. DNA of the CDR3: TGTGCCAGCAGCGCCACAGGGGGTGAAGCTTTCTTT.

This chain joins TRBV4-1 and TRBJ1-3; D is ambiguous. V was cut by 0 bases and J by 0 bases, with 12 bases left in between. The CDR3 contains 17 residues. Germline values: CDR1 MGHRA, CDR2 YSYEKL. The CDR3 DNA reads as TGCGCCAGCAGCCAAGAAAACGCACAAATCTCTGGAAACACCATATATTTT. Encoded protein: CASSQENAQISGNTIYF.

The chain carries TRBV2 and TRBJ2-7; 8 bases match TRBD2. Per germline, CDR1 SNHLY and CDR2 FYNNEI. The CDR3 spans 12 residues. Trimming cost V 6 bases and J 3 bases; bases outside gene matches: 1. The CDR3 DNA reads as TGTGCCAGCAGAGCGGGAGTCTACGAGCAGTACTTC. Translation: CASRAGVYEQYF.

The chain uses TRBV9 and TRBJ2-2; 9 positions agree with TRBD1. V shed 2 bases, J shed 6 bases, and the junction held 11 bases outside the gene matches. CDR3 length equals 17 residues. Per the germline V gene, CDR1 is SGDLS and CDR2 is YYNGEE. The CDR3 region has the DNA TGTGCCAGCAGCGTTGGTGGGACAGGGTATAACGCCGGGGAGCTGTTTTTT. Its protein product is CASSVGGTGYNAGELFF.

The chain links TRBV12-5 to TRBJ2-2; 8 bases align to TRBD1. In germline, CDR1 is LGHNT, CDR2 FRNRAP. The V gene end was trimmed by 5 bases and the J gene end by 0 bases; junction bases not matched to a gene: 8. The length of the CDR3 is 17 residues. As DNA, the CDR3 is TGTGCTAGTGGTATAGCAAGGACAGGGTCGAACACCGGGGAGCTGTTTTTT. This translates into CASGIARTGSNTGELFF.

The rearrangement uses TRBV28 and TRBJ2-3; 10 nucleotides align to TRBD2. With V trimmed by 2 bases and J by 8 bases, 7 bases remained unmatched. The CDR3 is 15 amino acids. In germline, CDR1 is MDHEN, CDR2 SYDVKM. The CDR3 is CASSLGLAGVVTQYF. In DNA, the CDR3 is TGTGCCAGCAGTTTAGGTCTAGCGGGAGTAGTTACGCAGTATTTT.

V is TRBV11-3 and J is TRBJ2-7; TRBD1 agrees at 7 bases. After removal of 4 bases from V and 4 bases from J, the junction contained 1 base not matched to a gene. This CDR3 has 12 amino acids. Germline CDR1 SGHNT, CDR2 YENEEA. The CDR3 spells CASSSTGYEQYF. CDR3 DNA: TGTGCCAGCAGCTCGACAGGGTACGAGCAGTACTTC.